Below are 13 T cell receptor beta chains sequenced from a single sample in a study of response to subunit inactivated influenza vaccine. Via MiXCR, TCRdb re-called the RT-PCR reads, giving one row per CDR3 protein. The sample yields about 540,000 distinct CDR3 sequences, around 25% seen once. Another study also made use of these data, one on T cells expressing NK-cell markers. That report adds: UMIs accompanied the 5'RACE template switching by which TCR beta cDNA was made.

The sequencing here drew on CD4+ T cells sorted from PBMCs, taken about 12 days after vaccination. These receptors originate from a man in his fifties or sixties who received an inactivated influenza vaccine.

V usage is TRBV28 and J usage is TRBJ1-3; 8 bases fit TRBD1. Losses at the gene ends were 5 bases for V and 0 bases for J; bases not matched to a gene: 6. The V gene's germline CDR1 is MDHEN and CDR2 SYDVKM. This CDR3 is built from 16 residues. In DNA, the CDR3 is TGTGCCAGCAGTCGGACAGGGACGAGCTCTGGAAACACCATATATTTT. This gives the protein CASSRTGTSSGNTIYF.

The CDR3 region is CASSLGTSGMVYNEQFF. CDR3 nucleotide sequence: TGTGCCAGCAGCTTAGGGACTAGCGGGATGGTCTACAATGAGCAGTTCTTC. This chain connects TRBV7-8 to TRBJ2-1; TRBD2 agrees at 12 bases. Germline CDR1 reads SGHVS; CDR2 reads FQNEAQ. Germline trimming cut 1 base from V and 3 bases from J; bases unmatched to any gene: 4. The CDR3 runs to 17 residues.

The genes are TRBV29-1 and TRBJ2-5; 8 bases line up with TRBD1. The V gene's germline CDR1 is SQVTM and CDR2 ANQGSEA. V lost 7 bases, J lost 1 base, and 5 bases stayed unmatched. There are 13 residues in the CDR3. The CDR3 DNA reads as TGCAGCGGAGGACAGGGACTCCAAGAGACCCAGTACTTC. This translates into CSGGQGLQETQYF.

The chain links TRBV12-3 or TRBV12-4 to TRBJ1-1, with D possibly TRBD1 on 6 matching bases. Trimming left V 4 bases short and J 10 bases short, with 16 bases between. This CDR3 comprises 13 residues. The CDR3 DNA reads TGTGCCAGCAGTTACGGACAGTACGAGGGAGCTTTCTTT. Translating it yields CASSYGQYEGAFF.

This clonotype has more than one count but fewer than ten. The chain joins TRBV28 to TRBJ2-7; 8 positions agree with TRBD2. This CDR3 has 15 amino acids. V shed 7 bases and J 6 bases; nucleotides not matched to a gene: 14. CDR1 and CDR2 from the germline V gene are MDHEN and SYDVKM. The CDR3 DNA sequence: TGTGCCAGCACCCCTCCCAGCGGGAGAGTAGGCGAGCAGTACTTC. It translates to CASTPPSGRVGEQYF. The variable domain in full, with the rest retrieved from reference TRBV28 and TRBJ2-7, is DVKVTQSSRYLVKRTGEKVFLECVQDMDHENMFWYRQDPGLGLRLIYFSYDVKMKEKGDIPEGYSVSREKKERFSLILESASTNQTSMYLCASTPPSGRVGEQYFGPGTRLTVT.

This chain uses TRBV11-2 with TRBJ2-7; 11 nucleotides align to TRBD1. This CDR3 region has 15 residues. Per the germline V gene, CDR1 is SGHAT and CDR2 is FQNNGV. The junction had 6 bases not matched to a gene; V was cut back by 5 bases and J by 3 bases. For the CDR3, the DNA is TGTGCCAGCAGCGTAGCCGGGACAGGGGGCTACGAGCAGTACTTC. Residues: CASSVAGTGGYEQYF.

The J gene is TRBJ2-5, the V gene TRBV28; no clear D gene. Looked up from germline, CDR1 is MDHEN and CDR2 is SYDVKM. The V end was cut by 3 bases, the J end by 7 bases, with 15 bases between. The CDR3 spans 14 residues. CDR3 loop: CASSLSTLLRTQYF. CDR3 DNA: TGTGCCAGCAGTTTGTCCACGCTTTTAAGGACCCAGTACTTC.

The gene calls are TRBV20-1 and TRBJ1-2; D remains unclear. V shed 7 bases and J shed 2 bases, with 11 bases lying between them. The germline V gene has CDR1 DFQATT and CDR2 SNEGSKA (reference sequence). This CDR3 comprises 12 residues. The DNA of the CDR3 is TGCAGTGTAGTCGGAGAAAACTATGGCTACACCTTC. It encodes CSVVGENYGYTF.

The rearrangement links TRBV6-5 to TRBJ2-6; D is undetermined. In germline, CDR1 is MNHEY, CDR2 SVGAGI. This CDR3 region has 15 residues. The V gene lost 0 bases and the J gene lost 1 base, with 4 bases spanning the gap. The chain's CDR3 is CASSYSPSGANVLTF. The CDR3 DNA reads as TGTGCCAGCAGTTACTCTCCTTCTGGGGCCAACGTCCTGACTTTC.

The table lists this clonotype with a count of one. The V call is TRBV4-2, the J call TRBJ1-3, with D unresolved. Germline V gene data show CDR1 as LGHNA and CDR2 as YNFKEQ. V gave up 3 bases and J gave up 0 bases, with 12 bases separating them. This CDR3 comprises 16 residues. The CDR3 DNA sequence: TGTGCCAGCAGCCATGGGATGTTCAGCTCTGGAAACACCATATATTTT. Translated, it gives CASSHGMFSSGNTIYF.

The rearrangement links TRBV7-9 to TRBJ2-3; TRBD1 aligns across 9 bases. The CDR3 contains 16 residues. Germline trimming cut 3 bases from V and 2 bases from J; bases unmatched to any gene: 6. The germline V gene encodes CDR1 SEHNR and CDR2 FQNEAQ (reference sequence). CDR3 nucleotides: TGTGCCAGCAGCTTTTCCGGGACAGGGACCACAGATACGCAGTATTTT. Translating it yields CASSFSGTGTTDTQYF.

There are a few counts of this clonotype. The J gene is TRBJ2-1, the V gene TRBV4-3; 7 nucleotides agree with TRBD2. V shed 4 bases and J 7 bases; nucleotides not matched to a gene: 10. The V gene's germline CDR1 is LGHNA and CDR2 YSLEER. The CDR3 loop spans 15 amino acids. The CDR3 bases are TGCGCCAGCAGCCGGGAGGGGAGTAATCGAAATGAGCAGTTCTTC. Translation gives CASSREGSNRNEQFF.

This clonotype was picked up many times. V gene TRBV10-3 combines with J gene TRBJ1-2; D not resolved. V was shortened by 0 bases and J by 4 bases, with 12 bases between the two germline ends. CDR3 length: 15 residues. Germline V CDR1 and CDR2: ENHRY, SYGVKD. CDR3 sequence reads: CAISESAGYSYGYTF. CDR3 sequence (DNA): TGTGCCATCAGTGAGTCCGCAGGCTACAGCTATGGCTACACCTTC.